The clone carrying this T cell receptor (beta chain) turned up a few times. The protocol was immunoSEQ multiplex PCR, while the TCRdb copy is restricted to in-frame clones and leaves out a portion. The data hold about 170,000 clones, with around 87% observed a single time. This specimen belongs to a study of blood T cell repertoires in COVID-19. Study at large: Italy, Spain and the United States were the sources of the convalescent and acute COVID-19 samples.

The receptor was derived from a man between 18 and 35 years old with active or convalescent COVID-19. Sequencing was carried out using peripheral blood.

The CDR3 region is CASSRTVYEQYF. DNA of the CDR3: TGTGCCAGCAGCCGGACAGTCTACGAGCAGTACTTC. The V call is TRBV2, the J call TRBJ2-7; TRBD1 is a possible D gene (6 bases). The CDR3 is made up of 12 amino acids. Trimming left V 6 bases short and J 3 bases short, with 9 bases between. Germline CDR1 and CDR2: SNHLY and FYNNEI.